These T cell receptor beta chains were read from a single sample in a study of T cell responses to AZD1222 COVID-19 vaccine. TCRdb keeps only in-frame clones here, not all; method: immunoSEQ multiplex PCR. The sample yields 95,000 to 100,000 clones, roughly 90% seen once. The material was peripheral blood, obtained on day 0 of AZD1222 vaccination. The receptor set was obtained from an adult in good health. Each CDR3 is given without its conserved first and last residue. Some rows have no size entry. The others give once, few or many, or a class for an expanded clone.

V: TRBV4-3
size: .
CDR3: ASSRTGSLDTGELF

V: TRBV7-9
size: .
CDR3: ASSSGGGVDIQY

V: TRBV5-4
size: .
CDR3: ASSVTTGGNEQF

V: TRBV4-2
size: .
CDR3: ASSHYLTGQGGTETQY

V: TRBV3-1/TRBV3-2
size: .
CDR3: ASSPTSSGDTEAF

V: TRBV11-3
size: .
CDR3: ASSPAGLTDTQY

V: TRBV10-3
size: .
CDR3: AITGTGDGSPLH

V: TRBV7-9
size: .
CDR3: ASSLYGQGSYEQY

V: TRBV5-6
size: .
CDR3: ASSLGPLILSGNTIY

V: TRBV29-1
size: .
CDR3: SVELGDTQY

V: TRBV11-3
size: .
CDR3: ASSLAANTGELF

V: TRBV27
size: .
CDR3: ASSLGQGADEQY

V: TRBV4-3
size: .
CDR3: ASSQETGGVGELF

V: TRBV6-6
size: .
CDR3: AVSGLAVNEQF

V: TRBV6-5
size: few
CDR3: ASSPGTGHGYT

V: TRBV24-1
size: .
CDR3: ATSDFSGPTYEQY

V: TRBV5-4
size: .
CDR3: ASSQGSSTDTQY

V: TRBV19
size: .
CDR3: ASIGHYTEAF

V: TRBV7-3
size: .
CDR3: ASSPGQSYEQY

V: TRBV5-4
size: .
CDR3: ASSADYRQETQY

V: TRBV7-2
size: once
CDR3: ASSLLNWDSPLH

V: TRBV7-6
size: .
CDR3: ASSPSVGAGGGETQY

V: TRBV12-3/TRBV12-4
size: once
CDR3: ASSFKPDNEQF

V: TRBV7-2
size: .
CDR3: ASRRSGTGSYNEQF

V: TRBV30
size: .
CDR3: AWRDKQPDATNEKLF

V: TRBV28
size: .
CDR3: ASSRSTEAF

V: TRBV5-4
size: .
CDR3: ASSLVGLAGGETQY

V: TRBV5-1
size: .
CDR3: ASSLITGGSYEQY

V: TRBV7-9
size: .
CDR3: ASSLTGGGSYEQY

V: TRBV7-7
size: .
CDR3: ASSPRGSGTGELF

V: TRBV5-1
size: .
CDR3: ASSSRQITDTQY

V: TRBV2
size: .
CDR3: ASSDIYHPPQF

V: TRBV6-2/TRBV6-3
size: .
CDR3: ASSYPILAGVTGELF

V: TRBV7-9
size: .
CDR3: ASSLGQIQYYGYT

V: TRBV7-2
size: .
CDR3: ASSYRDSRESGQY

V: TRBV7-2
size: .
CDR3: ASSRLAGGADTQY

V: TRBV6-5
size: .
CDR3: ASSFQGGTEAF

V: TRBV6-6
size: .
CDR3: ASRPDRGGSYEQY

V: TRBV5-4
size: .
CDR3: ASSPHPTASTNEKLF

V: TRBV2
size: .
CDR3: ASSVGRSYNSPLH

V: TRBV5-1
size: .
CDR3: ASSFSPGRANTGELF